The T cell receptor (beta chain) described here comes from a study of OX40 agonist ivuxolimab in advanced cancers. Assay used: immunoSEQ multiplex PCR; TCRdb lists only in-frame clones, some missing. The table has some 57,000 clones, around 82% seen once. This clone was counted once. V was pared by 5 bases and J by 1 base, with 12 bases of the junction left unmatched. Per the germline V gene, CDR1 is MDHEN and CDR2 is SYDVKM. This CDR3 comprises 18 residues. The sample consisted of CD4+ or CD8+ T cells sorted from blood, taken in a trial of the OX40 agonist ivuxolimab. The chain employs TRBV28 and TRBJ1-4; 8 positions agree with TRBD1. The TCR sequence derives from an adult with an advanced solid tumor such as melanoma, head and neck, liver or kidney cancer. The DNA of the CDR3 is TGTGCCAGCAGTATTACAGGGGGGGAGCGGCGAACTAATGAAAAACTGTTTTTT. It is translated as CASSITGGERRTNEKLFF.